These 27 T cell receptor beta chains were all obtained from the same sample, sequenced in a study of cytomegalovirus exposure and HLA in healthy donors. Produced via immunoSEQ multiplex PCR; TCRdb's table is partial and in-frame only. Seen here are about 150,000 clones, 85% to 90% observed once, and the top ten hold about 3.5%. The material sequenced was PBMCs. These receptors originate from a woman aged 18-35 years in good health and CMV-seropositive.

V is TRBV5-1 and J is TRBJ1-2; TRBD1 might be the D (6 bases). In germline, CDR1 is SGHRS, CDR2 YFSETQ. This CDR3 is 14 amino acids long. V was pared by 3 bases and J by 6 bases, with 15 bases between. The CDR3 loop is CASSSQGLKDGYTF. The CDR3, as DNA: TGCGCCAGCAGCTCACAGGGCCTTAAAGATGGCTACACCTTC.

The chain employs TRBV5-1 and TRBJ2-1; weak D call: TRBD1 (6 bases). Deletions cut 4 bases from V and 9 bases from J, with 17 bases between. The germline V gene has CDR1 SGHRS and CDR2 YFSETQ. The CDR3 covers 14 residues. The CDR3 loop reads CASSPVQGVGEQFF. CDR3 sequence (DNA): TGCGCCAGCAGCCCAGTACAGGGCGTCGGTGAGCAGTTCTTC.

The V call is TRBV11-3, the J call TRBJ2-7; 7 bases fit TRBD2. V was clipped by 3 bases and J by 2 bases; unmatched bases: 7. Per the germline V gene, CDR1 is SGHNT and CDR2 is YENEEA. CDR3 size: 15 residues. Here the CDR3 reads CASSFLASGAYEQYF. CDR3 bases: TGTGCCAGCAGCTTTTTGGCTAGCGGAGCCTACGAGCAGTACTTC.

The chain joins TRBV5-6 to TRBJ2-7, with TRBD2 identical over 11 bases. This CDR3 has 15 residues. V trimming: 2 bases; J trimming: 7 bases; junction bases outside the gene matches: 8. CDR1 is SGHDT, CDR2 YYEEEE, per germline. The CDR3 loop reads CASSFGTSGLGEQYF. DNA of the CDR3: TGTGCCAGCAGCTTCGGGACTAGCGGTCTGGGGGAGCAGTACTTC.

The J gene is TRBJ2-7, the V gene TRBV6-5, with 7 bases aligning to TRBD1. Germline assignment: CDR1 MNHEY and CDR2 SVGAGI. Germline trimming cut 2 bases from V and 5 bases from J; bases unmatched to any gene: 9. CDR3 length: 15 residues. The CDR3 DNA is TGTGCCAGCAGTTACACCCTGGGACAGTTCGACGAGCAGTACTTC. Protein: CASSYTLGQFDEQYF.

The rearrangement uses TRBV28 and TRBJ1-5; 7 nucleotides match TRBD1. Germline assignment: CDR1 MDHEN and CDR2 SYDVKM. The V segment lost 7 bases and the J segment 0 bases; nucleotides outside the gene matches: 12. This CDR3 region has 17 residues. The CDR3 nucleotides read TGTGCCAGCACCTCCGGGACAGTGTCCTATAGCAATCAGCCCCAGCATTTT. Amino acid sequence: CASTSGTVSYSNQPQHF.

The CDR3 protein is CASSLSWTGNTEAFF. The DNA of the CDR3 is TGTGCCAGCAGTTTATCCTGGACAGGGAACACTGAAGCTTTCTTT. V usage is TRBV27 and J usage is TRBJ1-1; 7 nucleotides line up with TRBD1. Germline CDR1 is MNHEY and CDR2 is SMNVEV (reference sequence). Germline trimming cut 0 bases from V and 1 base from J; bases unmatched to any gene: 2. This CDR3 contains 15 residues.

The V call is TRBV4-2, the J call TRBJ1-5; weak D call: TRBD1 (6 bases). CDR3 length equals 17 residues. The V end lost 1 base, the J end lost 2 bases, and 15 bases lay between the germline ends. In germline, CDR1 is LGHNA, CDR2 YNFKEQ. CDR3 DNA: TGTGCCAGCAGCCAAGTTTCGGGGGGCTTAGGCAATCAGCCCCAGCATTTT. Translation: CASSQVSGGLGNQPQHF.

The CDR3 nucleotides read TGTGCCAGCAGCCAGCCCGGGACAGGGGGCCTCGAGCAGTACTTC. Its translation is CASSQPGTGGLEQYF. The V and J genes are TRBV13 and TRBJ2-7; 12 bases match TRBD1. Unmatched junction bases numbered 8, after V lost 5 bases and J lost 6 bases. This CDR3 comprises 15 residues. Germline-derived CDR1 and CDR2 are PRHDT and FYEKMQ (reference sequence).

The genes are TRBV28 and TRBJ2-5, with 7 bases aligning to TRBD1. The CDR3 has 15 residues. Germline-derived CDR1 and CDR2 are MDHEN and SYDVKM. The J segment lost 6 bases and the V segment lost 5 bases, leaving 12 bases of the junction unmatched. CDR3 DNA sequence: TGTGCCAGCAGTCTCCCGACAGGGCAGATAAAGACCCAGTACTTC. Its protein product is CASSLPTGQIKTQYF.

The chain employs TRBV29-1 and TRBJ1-1; D uncertain. V gave up 7 bases and J gave up 1 base, with 10 bases separating them. Germline CDR1 SQVTM, CDR2 ANQGSEA. The CDR3 contains 12 residues. CDR3 sequence: CSARNPNTEAFF. Written as DNA, the CDR3 is TGCAGCGCCAGGAACCCGAACACTGAAGCTTTCTTT.

This clone came up many times. This chain uses TRBV21-1 with TRBJ1-2. TRBV21-1 is a recognized pseudogene. This CDR3 has 13 amino acids. In DNA, the CDR3 is TGTGCCAGCAGCAAAGTGAGGGGGGGTGGCTACACCTTC. Translated, it gives CASSKVRGGGYTF.

The rearrangement links TRBV6-5 to TRBJ1-5, with TRBD1 identical over 10 bases. CDR1 is MNHEY and CDR2 is SVGAGI in the germline V gene. V trimming: 5 bases; J trimming: 7 bases; junction bases outside the gene matches: 2. CDR3 size: 13 residues. CDR3 amino acids: CASSRTGGQPQHF. The CDR3 DNA sequence: TGTGCCAGCAGTAGGACAGGGGGGCAGCCCCAGCATTTT.

The J gene is TRBJ2-2, the V gene TRBV6-4; no definite D call. V was shortened by 2 bases and J by 3 bases, with 7 bases between the two germline ends. Germline V lookup: CDR1 MRHNA, CDR2 SNTAGT. This CDR3 is 14 amino acids long. In DNA, the CDR3 is TGTGCCAGCAGTGACAGCGCTGACACCGGGGAGCTGTTTTTT. Its translation: CASSDSADTGELFF.

The V call is TRBV10-3, the J call TRBJ1-5; D uncertain. This CDR3 is 14 amino acids long. Trimming cost V 0 bases and J 0 bases, with 3 bases left between them. Per germline, CDR1 ENHRY and CDR2 SYGVKD. The CDR3 sequence: CAISESRSNQPQHF. DNA of the CDR3: TGTGCCATCAGTGAGTCCCGTAGCAATCAGCCCCAGCATTTT.

V gene TRBV28 combines with J gene TRBJ1-5, with TRBD1 as a possible D gene (5 bases). Trimming cost V 6 bases and J 5 bases, with 8 bases left between them. The CDR3 runs to 12 residues. CDR1 MDHEN and CDR2 SYDVKM come from the germline V gene. The DNA of the CDR3 is TGTGCCAGCAGGGGGCCTGATCAGCCCCAGCATTTT. Translation gives CASRGPDQPQHF.

The V call is TRBV19, the J call TRBJ2-7; the match to TRBD2 covers 12 bases. V shed 4 bases and J 1 base; nucleotides not matched to a gene: 2. The CDR3 length is 15 residues. The germline CDR1 and CDR2 sequences are LNHDA and SQIVND (reference sequence). The CDR3 coding sequence is TGTGCCAGTAGTACGACTAGCGGGAGTTCCTACGAGCAGTACTTC. It translates to CASSTTSGSSYEQYF.

This clone was counted a single time. This sequence joins TRBV30 and TRBJ2-3, with D possibly matching TRBD2 (6 bases). Germline assignment: CDR1 GTSNPN and CDR2 SVGIG (reference sequence). Trimming left V 0 bases short and J 1 base short, with 17 bases between. The CDR3 is 17 amino acids. The CDR3 coding sequence is TGTGCCTGGAGTGTAGTGAATGGGGGACTTCGCACAGATACGCAGTATTTT. Protein sequence: CAWSVVNGGLRTDTQYF.

The chain has TRBV11-2 and TRBJ2-7; D uncertain. The length of the CDR3 is 12 residues. Germline CDR1 and CDR2: SGHAT and FQNNGV. The ends were cut back, 5 bases at V and 3 bases at J, with 8 bases in the middle. The CDR3 protein is CASSLGVYEQYF. CDR3 bases: TGTGCCAGCAGCCTGGGCGTCTACGAGCAGTACTTC.

This chain connects TRBV27 to TRBJ2-4, with 7 bases that match TRBD2. The V gene's germline CDR1 is MNHEY and CDR2 SMNVEV (reference sequence). The length of the CDR3 is 14 residues. J was trimmed by 6 bases and V by 6 bases; bases with no gene match: 8. The CDR3 protein is CASRSPGGGNIQYF. The CDR3 coding sequence is TGTGCCAGCAGAAGTCCGGGGGGTGGAAACATTCAGTACTTC.

The chain couples TRBV18 to TRBJ2-3; 8 nucleotides agree with TRBD1. V lost 5 bases and J lost 5; bases outside the gene matches: 9. This CDR3 has 15 residues. CDR1 is KGHSH and CDR2 is LQKENI in the germline V gene. CDR3 in amino acids: CASSDPGQGGDTQYF. The DNA for the CDR3 is TGTGCCAGCTCAGATCCCGGACAGGGAGGAGATACGCAGTATTTT.

The chain has TRBV5-1 and TRBJ1-4; D is perhaps TRBD1 (5 bases). The CDR3 spans 13 residues. Germline CDR1 is SGHRS and CDR2 is YFSETQ. The V end lost 4 bases, the J end lost 5 bases, and 9 bases lay between the germline ends. This CDR3 reads CASSDQGNEKLFF. CDR3 DNA: TGCGCCAGCAGCGACCAGGGCAATGAAAAACTGTTTTTT.

The genes are TRBV5-6 and TRBJ2-7; D possibly corresponds to TRBD2 (5 bases). The CDR3 contains 14 residues. V shed 0 bases and J shed 6 bases, with 13 bases lying between them. Germline V lookup: CDR1 SGHDT, CDR2 YYEEEE. CDR3 sequence reads: CASSLGFGGSEQYF. The DNA of the CDR3 is TGTGCCAGCAGCTTGGGCTTTGGTGGGAGCGAGCAGTACTTC.

This chain uses TRBV10-3 with TRBJ1-2; D gene uncertain. Germline CDR1 reads ENHRY; CDR2 reads SYGVKD. V lost 8 bases and J lost 2, with 9 bases in between. The CDR3 has 12 residues. CDR3 protein: CAIDNTNYGYTF. The CDR3 nucleotides read TGTGCCATCGACAACACCAACTATGGCTACACCTTC.

The V gene is TRBV11-3, the J gene TRBJ2-3, with D possibly TRBD2 on 6 matching bases. The CDR3 is 16 amino acids. Trimming took 5 bases from V and 0 from J, leaving 15 bases between them. CDR1 SGHNT and CDR2 YENEEA come from the germline V gene. The chain's CDR3 is CASSKRLVQSTDTQYF. CDR3 nucleotides: TGTGCCAGCAGCAAACGACTAGTTCAAAGCACAGATACGCAGTATTTT. The full variable domain, rest sourced from reference TRBV11-3 and TRBJ2-3, is EAGVVQSPRYKIIEKKQPVAFWCNPISGHNTLYWYLQNLGQGPELLIRYENEEAVDDSQLPKDRFSAERLKGVDSTLKIQPAELGDSAVYLCASSKRLVQSTDTQYFGPGTRLTVL.

The chain is built from TRBV11-3 and TRBJ2-1, with 10 bases that match TRBD2. The CDR3 consists of 15 residues. V shed 5 bases and J 9 bases; nucleotides not matched to a gene: 10. Germline V gives CDR1 SGHNT, CDR2 YENEEA. As DNA, the CDR3 is TGTGCCAGCAGCCAGGCCGGGACTAGCGTGCCTGAGCAGTTCTTC. This gives the protein CASSQAGTSVPEQFF.

This clone is a singleton in its sample. This chain joins TRBV10-1 and TRBJ2-2; a possible D gene is TRBD1 (6 bases). Per germline, CDR1 WNHNN and CDR2 SYGVQD (reference sequence). The CDR3 covers 13 residues. V was clipped by 4 bases and J by 5 bases, with 8 bases between them. The CDR3 DNA follows: TGCGCCAGCAGTGTCCAGGGGACCGGGGAGCTGTTTTTT. Its translation: CASSVQGTGELFF.